This TCR beta chain was observed in a study of beta chain features in type 1 diabetes. The CDR3 consists of 15 residues. Germline assignment: CDR1 SGHDT and CDR2 YYEEEE. V was shortened by 2 bases and J by 3 bases, with 13 bases between the two germline ends. The whole isolated RNA underwent reverse transcription, so sequencing captured expressed TCRB transcripts. TCRdb's copy holds only in-frame clones and misses some; the assay was immunoSEQ multiplex PCR. The data show 300,000 or so clones, approximately 12% seen once. Study-level results: TCRB CDR3 length was moderately but significantly reduced in all four CD4+ subsets of Type 1 diabetes patients.

Averaging about 0.12 L, one heparinised blood draw came from each individual donor. A remark on this clone: The antigen is undetermined.

This chain connects TRBV5-6 to TRBJ2-3; TRBD2 might be the D (6 bases). This TCR derives from a woman in her late teens or twenties with type 1 diabetes. Source material: naive CD4+ T cells from blood. The CDR3 protein is CASSFSSGWTDTQYF. The CDR3 nucleotides are TGTGCCAGCAGCTTTTCCAGCGGGTGGACAGATACGCAGTATTTT.